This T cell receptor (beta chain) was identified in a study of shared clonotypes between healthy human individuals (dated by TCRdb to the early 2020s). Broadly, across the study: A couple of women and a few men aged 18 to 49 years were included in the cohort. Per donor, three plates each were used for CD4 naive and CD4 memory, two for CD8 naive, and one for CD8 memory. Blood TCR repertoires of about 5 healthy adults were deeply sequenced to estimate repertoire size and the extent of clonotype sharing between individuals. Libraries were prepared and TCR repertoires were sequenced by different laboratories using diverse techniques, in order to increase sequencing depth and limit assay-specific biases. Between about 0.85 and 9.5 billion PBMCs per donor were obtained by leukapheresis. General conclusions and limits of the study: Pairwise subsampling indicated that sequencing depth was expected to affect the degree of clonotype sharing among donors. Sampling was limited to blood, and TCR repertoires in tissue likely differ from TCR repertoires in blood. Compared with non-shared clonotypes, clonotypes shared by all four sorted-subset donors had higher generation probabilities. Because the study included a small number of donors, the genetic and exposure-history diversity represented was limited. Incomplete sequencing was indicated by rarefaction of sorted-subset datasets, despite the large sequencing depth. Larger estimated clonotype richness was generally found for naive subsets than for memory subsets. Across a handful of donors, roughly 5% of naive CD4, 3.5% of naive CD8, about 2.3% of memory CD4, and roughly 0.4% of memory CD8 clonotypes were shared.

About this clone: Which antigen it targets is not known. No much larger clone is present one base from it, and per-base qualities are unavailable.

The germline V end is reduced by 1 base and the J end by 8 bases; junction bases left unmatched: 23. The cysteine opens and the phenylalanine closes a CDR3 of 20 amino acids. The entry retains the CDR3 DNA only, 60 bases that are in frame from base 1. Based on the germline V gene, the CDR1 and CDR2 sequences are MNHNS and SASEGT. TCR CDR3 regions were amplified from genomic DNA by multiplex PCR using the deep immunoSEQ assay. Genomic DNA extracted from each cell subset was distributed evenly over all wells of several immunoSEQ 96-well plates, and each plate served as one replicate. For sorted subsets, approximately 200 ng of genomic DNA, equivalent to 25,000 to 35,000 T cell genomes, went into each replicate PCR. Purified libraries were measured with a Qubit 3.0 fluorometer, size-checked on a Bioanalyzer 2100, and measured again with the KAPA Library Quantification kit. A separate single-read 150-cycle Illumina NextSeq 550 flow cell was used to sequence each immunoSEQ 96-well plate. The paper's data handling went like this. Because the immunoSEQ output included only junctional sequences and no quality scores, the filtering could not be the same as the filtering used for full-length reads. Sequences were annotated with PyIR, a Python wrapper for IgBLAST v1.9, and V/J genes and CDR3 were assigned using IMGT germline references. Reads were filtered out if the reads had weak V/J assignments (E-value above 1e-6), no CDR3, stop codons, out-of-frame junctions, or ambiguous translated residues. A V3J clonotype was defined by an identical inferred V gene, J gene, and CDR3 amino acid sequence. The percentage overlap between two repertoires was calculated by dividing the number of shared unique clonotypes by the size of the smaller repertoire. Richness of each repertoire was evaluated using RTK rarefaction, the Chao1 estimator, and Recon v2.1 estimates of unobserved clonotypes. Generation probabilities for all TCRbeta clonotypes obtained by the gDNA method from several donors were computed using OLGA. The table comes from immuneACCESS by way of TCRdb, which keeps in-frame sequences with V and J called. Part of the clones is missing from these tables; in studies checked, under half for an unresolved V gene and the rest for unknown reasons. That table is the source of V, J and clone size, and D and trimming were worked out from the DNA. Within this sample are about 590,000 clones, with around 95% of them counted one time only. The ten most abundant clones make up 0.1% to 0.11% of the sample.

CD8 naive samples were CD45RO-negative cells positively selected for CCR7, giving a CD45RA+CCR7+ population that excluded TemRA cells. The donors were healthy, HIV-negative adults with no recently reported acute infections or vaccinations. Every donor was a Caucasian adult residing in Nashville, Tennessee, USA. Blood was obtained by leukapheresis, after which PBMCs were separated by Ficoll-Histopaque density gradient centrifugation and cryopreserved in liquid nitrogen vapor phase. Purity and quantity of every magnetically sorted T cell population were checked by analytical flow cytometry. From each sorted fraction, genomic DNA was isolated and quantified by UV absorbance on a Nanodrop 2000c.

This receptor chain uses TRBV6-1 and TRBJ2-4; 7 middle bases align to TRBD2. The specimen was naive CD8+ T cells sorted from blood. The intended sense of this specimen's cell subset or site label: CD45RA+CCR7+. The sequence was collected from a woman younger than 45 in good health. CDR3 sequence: CASSEDEGRAGATTRDIQYF. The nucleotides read TGTGCCAGCAGTGAAGACGAGGGCAGGGCGGGAGCCACTACTAGGGACATTCAGTACTTC.